This TCR beta chain was sequenced in a study of control samples from healthy donors and cancer patients. Here immunoSEQ multiplex PCR was the method, and the copy in TCRdb shows in-frame clones only, minus some. The sample contains some 120,000 clones, around nine tenths of which appear only once. The CDR3 consists of 13 residues. Germline loops: CDR1 LGHDT, CDR2 YNNKEL (reference sequence). Trimming took 4 bases from V and 6 from J, leaving 10 bases between them. The clonotype was recovered from a man aged 25-45 years in good health. Sequenced input: blood. The V and J genes are TRBV3-1 (or the pseudogene TRBV3-2) and TRBJ1-5; no clear D gene. The CDR3: CASSPADGQPQHF. For the CDR3, the DNA is TGTGCCAGCAGCCCCGCGGACGGTCAGCCCCAGCATTTT.